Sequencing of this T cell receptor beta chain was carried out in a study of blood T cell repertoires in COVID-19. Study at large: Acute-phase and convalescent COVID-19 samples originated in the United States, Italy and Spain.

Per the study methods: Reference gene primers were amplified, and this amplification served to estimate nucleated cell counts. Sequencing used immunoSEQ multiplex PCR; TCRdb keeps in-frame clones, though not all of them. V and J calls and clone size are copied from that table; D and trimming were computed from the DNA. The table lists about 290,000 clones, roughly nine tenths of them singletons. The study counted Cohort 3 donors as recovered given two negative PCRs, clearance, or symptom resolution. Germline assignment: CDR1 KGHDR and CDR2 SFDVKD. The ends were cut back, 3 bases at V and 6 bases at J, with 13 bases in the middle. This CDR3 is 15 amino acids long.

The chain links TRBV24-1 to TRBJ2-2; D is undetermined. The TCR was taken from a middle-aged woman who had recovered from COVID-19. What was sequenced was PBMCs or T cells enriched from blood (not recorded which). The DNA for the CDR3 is TGTGCCACCAGTGATCCCCGAACAGTCCCCGGGGAGCTGTTTTTT. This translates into CATSDPRTVPGELFF.